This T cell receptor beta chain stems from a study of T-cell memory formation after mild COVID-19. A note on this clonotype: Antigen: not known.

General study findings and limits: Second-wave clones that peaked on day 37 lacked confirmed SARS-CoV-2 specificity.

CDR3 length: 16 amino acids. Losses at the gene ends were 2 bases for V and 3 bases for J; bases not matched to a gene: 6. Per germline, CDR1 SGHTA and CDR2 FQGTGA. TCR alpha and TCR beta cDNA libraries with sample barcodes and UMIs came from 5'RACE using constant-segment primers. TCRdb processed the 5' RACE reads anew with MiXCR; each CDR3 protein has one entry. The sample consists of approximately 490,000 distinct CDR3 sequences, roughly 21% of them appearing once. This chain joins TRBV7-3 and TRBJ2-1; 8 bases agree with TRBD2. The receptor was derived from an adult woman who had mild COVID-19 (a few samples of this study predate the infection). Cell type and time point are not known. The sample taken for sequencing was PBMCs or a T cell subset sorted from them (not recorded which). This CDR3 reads CASSLGLALDYNEQFF. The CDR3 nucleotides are TGTGCCAGCAGCTTAGGACTAGCACTTGACTACAATGAGCAGTTCTTC.